Following are 18 T cell receptor beta chains from one sample sequenced in a study of brain T cells in children with intractable seizures. Clones were read by immunoSEQ multiplex PCR, and TCRdb kept only the in-frame ones, dropping some. The table shows about 340,000 clones, with roughly 93% occurring only once. As for time point: blood from clinic visit 5 months post-surgery; TSC patient then seizure free. The starting material was peripheral blood, obtained more than 4 months after surgery. These receptors were taken from a boy under three years old with tuberous sclerosis and intractable seizures.

Concerning this clone itself: The junction departs from germline at one end; a sequencing error may be responsible. The J gene is TRBJ2-7, the V gene TRBV29-1, with TRBD2 identical over 7 bases. Germline CDR1 is SQVTM and CDR2 is ANQGSEA. The CDR3 spans 15 residues. As DNA, the CDR3 is TGCAGCGCTGAAGTGGAACGGGAGGACTCCTACGAGCAGTACTTC. Translation gives CSAEVEREDSYEQYF.

The chain joins TRBV5-1 to TRBJ1-4; D unresolved. The V end lost 0 bases, the J end lost 2 bases, and 11 bases lay between the germline ends. The germline gives CDR1 SGHRS, CDR2 YFSETQ. This CDR3 region has 16 residues. The CDR3, as DNA: TGCGCCAGCAGCTTGGGACCCCAAGGGACTAATGAAAAACTGTTTTTT. Translating it yields CASSLGPQGTNEKLFF. Full variable domain (remainder filled in from reference TRBV5-1 and TRBJ1-4): KAGVTQTPRYLIKTRGQQVTLSCSPISGHRSVSWYQQTPGQGLQFLFEYFSETQRNKGNFPGRFSGRQFSNSRSEMNVSTLELGDSALYLCASSLGPQGTNEKLFFGSGTQLSVL.

The rearrangement links TRBV2 to TRBJ2-3; 8 bases are shared with TRBD2. With V trimmed by 4 bases and J by 2 bases, 8 bases remained unmatched. Germline V gene sequence: CDR1 SNHLY, CDR2 FYNNEI. This CDR3 is built from 16 residues. For the CDR3, the DNA is TGTGCCAGCAGTGGGGCCGCGGGGGGACTCACAGATACGCAGTATTTT. Translation gives CASSGAAGGLTDTQYF.

The V call is TRBV7-6, the J call TRBJ2-7; no reliable D call. The CDR3 has 15 residues. Trimming took off 0 bases at V and 3 bases at J, with 12 bases between the two ends. Germline V gene data show CDR1 as SGHVS and CDR2 as FNYEAQ. Here the CDR3 DNA reads TGTGCCAGCAGCTTAGCGGGATCGGGTAACTACGAGCAGTACTTC. It specifies CASSLAGSGNYEQYF.

This clone was seen only once. The V gene is TRBV11-2, the J gene TRBJ2-7; 7 bases line up with TRBD1. Per the germline V gene, CDR1 is SGHAT and CDR2 is FQNNGV. This CDR3 has 17 amino acids. The trim removed 0 bases at V and 2 bases at J, leaving 10 bases unmatched. The CDR3 region is CASSLDSPTGRPYEQYF. The CDR3 DNA reads TGTGCCAGCAGCTTAGATTCGCCGACAGGGAGACCCTACGAGCAGTACTTC. The full variable domain, its missing parts supplied by reference TRBV11-2 and TRBJ2-7, is EAGVAQSPRYKIIEKRQSVAFWCNPISGHATLYWYQQILGQGPKLLIQFQNNGVVDDSQLPKDRFSAERLKGVDSTLKIQPAKLEDSAVYLCASSLDSPTGRPYEQYFGPGTRLTVT.

J is TRBJ1-2 and V is TRBV5-1; D is possibly TRBD1 (6 bases). The V gene's germline CDR1 is SGHRS and CDR2 YFSETQ. Trimming took off 0 bases at V and 2 bases at J, with 11 bases between the two ends. CDR3 size: 15 residues. This chain's CDR3 is CASSLETGQNYGYTF. For the CDR3, the DNA is TGCGCCAGCAGCTTGGAAACCGGACAGAACTATGGCTACACCTTC.

The chain couples TRBV7-6 to TRBJ1-5; weak D call: TRBD1 (6 bases). V was clipped by 3 bases and J by 3 bases, with 9 bases between them. Germline CDR1 SGHVS, CDR2 FNYEAQ. This CDR3 is built from 14 residues. CDR3 protein: CASSLGDTNQPQHF. DNA for the CDR3: TGTGCCAGCAGCTTGGGGGACACCAATCAGCCCCAGCATTTT.

This chain uses TRBV7-2 with TRBJ2-2; 9 bases fit TRBD2. The CDR3 covers 15 residues. V shed 5 bases, J shed 2 bases, and the junction held 3 bases outside the gene matches. Germline lookup yields CDR1 SGHTA and CDR2 FQGNSA. The DNA for the CDR3 is TGTGCCAGCAGCCCGGGACTAGCCAACACCGGGGAGCTGTTTTTT. Residues: CASSPGLANTGELFF.

The genes are TRBV2 and TRBJ2-1; D ambiguous. The CDR3 consists of 10 residues. Trimming shortened V by 6 bases and J by 7 bases, and 4 bases separated the two germline ends. CDR1 and CDR2 from the germline V gene are SNHLY and FYNNEI. The CDR3 loop is CASRENEQFF. The CDR3 DNA is TGTGCCAGCAGGGAGAATGAGCAGTTCTTC.

CDR3 DNA: TGTGCCAGCAGCCTTTCCCCAACTTTCGGGGAGCTGTTTTTT. It is translated as CASSLSPTFGELFF. V gene TRBV7-6 combines with J gene TRBJ2-2, with unresolved D. V was pared by 5 bases and J by 7 bases, with 14 bases between. The V gene's germline CDR1 is SGHVS and CDR2 FNYEAQ. This CDR3 has 14 residues.

The V and J genes are TRBV4-1 and TRBJ1-5; D unclear. The CDR3 sequence is 16 residues long. The ends were cut back, 0 bases at V and 6 bases at J, with 15 bases in the middle. The germline CDR1 and CDR2 sequences are MGHRA and YSYEKL. The CDR3 loop reads CASSQENGVPVQPQHF. The CDR3 coding sequence is TGCGCCAGCAGCCAAGAGAACGGGGTGCCTGTTCAGCCCCAGCATTTT.

This chain uses TRBV4-1 with TRBJ1-2; 8 positions match TRBD1. Losses at the gene ends were 3 bases for V and 3 bases for J; bases not matched to a gene: 6. The CDR3 sequence is 15 residues long. Germline assignment: CDR1 MGHRA and CDR2 YSYEKL. The chain's CDR3 is CASSHIPGGDYGYTF. In DNA, the CDR3 is TGCGCCAGCAGCCATATCCCAGGGGGCGACTATGGCTACACCTTC.

The rearrangement joins TRBV24-1 to TRBJ2-1; no clear D gene. Germline CDR1 and CDR2: KGHDR and SFDVKD. V lost 1 base and J lost 9, with 3 bases in between. CDR3 length: 11 amino acids. The CDR3 nucleotides are TGTGCCACCAGTGATTTAAGTGAGCAGTTCTTC. This sequence encodes CATSDLSEQFF.

This chain uses TRBV5-1 with TRBJ1-2; 9 nucleotides agree with TRBD1. Germline assignment: CDR1 SGHRS and CDR2 YFSETQ. CDR3 length: 13 residues. With V trimmed by 0 bases and J by 8 bases, 2 bases remained unmatched. The CDR3 DNA reads TGCGCCAGCAGCTTGGGGACAGGGGACGGCTACACCTTC. This sequence encodes CASSLGTGDGYTF.

The rearrangement links TRBV6-5 to TRBJ1-1; D is uncertain. The CDR3 runs 15 residues. Germline V gene sequence: CDR1 MNHEY, CDR2 SVGAGI. Deletions cut 10 bases from V and 1 base from J, with 19 bases between. For the CDR3, the DNA is TGTGCCATAAAGGAACAGCCAGGAGGGAACACTGAAGCTTTCTTT. Translated, it gives CAIKEQPGGNTEAFF.

The chain combines TRBV6-6 with TRBJ1-5; 7 bases are a match to TRBD1. The CDR3 extends over 16 amino acids. With V trimmed by 6 bases and J by 5 bases, 13 bases remained unmatched. Germline V gives CDR1 MNHNY, CDR2 SVGAGI (reference sequence). The DNA for the CDR3 is TGTGCCAGCAGAGCAAAAAGCCGGGACAGACATCAGCCCCAGCATTTT. Amino acids: CASRAKSRDRHQPQHF.

This clone was observed a single time. The V and J genes are TRBV12-3 or TRBV12-4 and TRBJ2-7; D remains ambiguous. The CDR3 extends over 13 amino acids. V was clipped by 3 bases and J by 0 bases, with 6 bases between them. The CDR3 nucleotides are TGTGCCAGCAGTTTTATAGACTCCTACGAGCAGTACTTC. Encoded protein: CASSFIDSYEQYF.

The table lists this clone with a count of one. This chain connects TRBV30 to TRBJ2-3; TRBD2 matches 7 bases. V was clipped by 1 base and J by 6 bases; unmatched bases: 4. This CDR3 has 13 amino acids. The V gene's germline CDR1 is GTSNPN and CDR2 SVGIG (reference sequence). CDR3 protein: CAWSATSADTQYF. DNA of the CDR3: TGTGCCTGGAGTGCCACTAGCGCTGATACGCAGTATTTT.